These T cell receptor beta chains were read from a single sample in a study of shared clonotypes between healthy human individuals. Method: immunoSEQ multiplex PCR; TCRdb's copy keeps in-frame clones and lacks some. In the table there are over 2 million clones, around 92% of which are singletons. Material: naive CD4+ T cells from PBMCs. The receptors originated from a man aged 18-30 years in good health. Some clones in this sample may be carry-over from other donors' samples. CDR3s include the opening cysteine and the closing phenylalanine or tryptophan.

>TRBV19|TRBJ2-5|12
CASMDLYKTQYF
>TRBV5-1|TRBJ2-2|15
CASSFGGPHTGELFF
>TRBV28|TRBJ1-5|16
CASSVFRGPSNQPQHF
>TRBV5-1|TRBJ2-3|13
CASGYSSTDTQYF
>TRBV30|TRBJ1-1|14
CAWSRGGMGTEAFF
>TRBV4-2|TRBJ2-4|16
CASSPRDNVSKNIQYF
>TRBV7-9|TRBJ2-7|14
CASSGTSGSYEQYF
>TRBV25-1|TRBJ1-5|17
CASSEIPGGWGNQPQHF
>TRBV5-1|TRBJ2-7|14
CASSPTSPLYEQYF
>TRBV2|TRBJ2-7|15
CASSPGQQGSTLQYF
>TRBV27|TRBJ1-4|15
CASRPRTGQNEKLFF
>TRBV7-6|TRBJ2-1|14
CASGNSGTYNEQFF
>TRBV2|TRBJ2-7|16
CASSSSLVSSSYEQYF
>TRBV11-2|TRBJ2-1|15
CASSYIAGSYNEQFF
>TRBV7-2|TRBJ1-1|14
CASSAVRARTEAFF
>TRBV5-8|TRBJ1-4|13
CASSPGPGEKLFF
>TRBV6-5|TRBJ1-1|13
CASSFPGGTEAFF
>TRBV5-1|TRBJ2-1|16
CASSSGPGGSYNEQFF
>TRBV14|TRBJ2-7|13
CASSHRGPYEQYF
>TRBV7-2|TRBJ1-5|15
CASSLGTGVGQPQHF
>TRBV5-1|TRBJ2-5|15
CASSLGQVHQETQYF
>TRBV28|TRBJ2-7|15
CASTNAGVTSYEQYF
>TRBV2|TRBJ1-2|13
CASSEAVNYGYTF
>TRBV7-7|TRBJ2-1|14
CASSLAAGANEQFF
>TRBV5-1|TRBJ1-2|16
CASSLNLRDRRYGYTF
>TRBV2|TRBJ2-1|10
CASSVNEQFF
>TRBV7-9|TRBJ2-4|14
CASANSVLGDIQYF
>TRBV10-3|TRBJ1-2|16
CAISESVGVRIRGYTF
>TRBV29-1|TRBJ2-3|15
CSVEYSRRPTDTQYF
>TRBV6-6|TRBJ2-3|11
CASRKRDTQYF
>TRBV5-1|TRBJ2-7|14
CASSFDRAISDQYF
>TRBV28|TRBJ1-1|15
CASSFPGPLNTEAFF
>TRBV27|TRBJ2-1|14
CAGGDIFSYNEQFF
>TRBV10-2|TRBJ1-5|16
CASSDRQGGGNQPQHF